The 8 T cell receptor beta chains below come from one sample, sequenced in a study of T cell repertoires in cytomegalovirus infection. TCRdb redid the calling of the reads with MiXCR, one entry per CDR3 protein. The sample comprises hundreds of thousands of distinct CDR3 sequences, about a third of which are singletons, and around 2.8% rests with the top ten. The sample comprised PBMCs. These receptors came from a human donor in good health (CMV status not recorded). Some clones in this sample may be carry-over from other donors' samples.

This rearrangement joins TRBV28 to TRBJ1-6; D remains ambiguous. Germline CDR1 reads MDHEN; CDR2 reads SYDVKM. The CDR3 sequence is 11 residues long. The V and J ends lost 3 bases and 9 bases respectively, with 3 bases between them. The CDR3 spells CASSFSSPLHF. The DNA of the CDR3 is TGTGCCAGCAGTTTTTCTTCACCCCTCCACTTT.

The gene calls are TRBV6-2 or TRBV6-3 and TRBJ2-2; 7 bases agree with TRBD1. Germline trimming cut 2 bases from V and 6 bases from J; bases unmatched to any gene: 6. Germline values: CDR1 MNHEY, CDR2 SVGEGT. The CDR3 has 15 residues. The CDR3 DNA reads as TGTGCCAGCAGTTACCGGAGTCAGGGGGCCGGGGAGCTGTTTTTT. Protein: CASSYRSQGAGELFF.

This clonotype has a handful of counts. The chain couples TRBV12-3 or TRBV12-4 to TRBJ1-1; D ambiguous. Trimming left V 3 bases short and J 1 base short, with 9 bases between. This CDR3 is 14 amino acids long. The CDR3 loop reads CASSLRLWNTEAFF. CDR3 bases: TGTGCCAGCAGTTTGCGACTGTGGAACACTGAAGCTTTCTTT.

V is TRBV19 and J is TRBJ2-2; a possible D gene is TRBD1 (6 bases). CDR1 and CDR2 from the germline V gene are LNHDA and SQIVND (reference sequence). Trimming stripped 5 bases from V and 5 bases from J, with 15 bases between. The CDR3 is made up of 15 amino acids. CDR3 protein: CASSFRDKLTGELFF. CDR3 sequence (DNA): TGTGCCAGTAGTTTCCGGGACAAGTTGACCGGGGAGCTGTTTTTT.

On this clonotype: Possible read error: a much larger clone is one base away. The CDR3 DNA reads as TGTGCCAGCAGCCTTCGACAGGGGGAAAACATTCAGTACTTC. Translating gives CASSLRQGENIQYF. The chain carries TRBV7-2 and TRBJ2-4; 9 nucleotides agree with TRBD1. The CDR3 is 14 amino acids. Trimming at V came to 5 bases and at J to 5 bases, leaving 4 bases not matched to a gene. Germline V CDR1 and CDR2: SGHTA, FQGNSA.

This clonotype was picked up many times. The J gene is TRBJ2-7, the V gene TRBV14; 9 bases match TRBD2. Germline trimming cut 4 bases from V and 6 bases from J; bases unmatched to any gene: 4. CDR3 size: 13 residues. Germline V CDR1 and CDR2: SGHDN, FVKESK. CDR3 residues: CASSPGLALEQYF. CDR3 nucleotides: TGTGCCAGCAGCCCTGGACTAGCGCTCGAGCAGTACTTC.

This chain links TRBV20-1 with TRBJ2-3; TRBD1 matches at 9 bases. In germline, CDR1 is DFQATT, CDR2 SNEGSKA (reference sequence). V lost 1 base, J lost 3 bases, and 2 bases stayed unmatched. There are 14 residues in the CDR3. DNA of the CDR3: TGCAGTGCTAGAGGACAGGGGGTGACAGATACGCAGTATTTT. It encodes CSARGQGVTDTQYF.

This clonotype has a handful of counts. The J gene is TRBJ1-1, the V gene TRBV25-1; D is undetermined. V gave up 6 bases and J gave up 13 bases, with 15 bases separating them. Germline V gives CDR1 MGHDK, CDR2 SYGVNS. The CDR3 consists of 11 residues. The CDR3 sequence is CASSGTLARFF. In DNA, the CDR3 is TGTGCCAGCAGCGGAACCCTTGCTCGTTTCTTT.